This record looks at one TCR beta chain sequence and its context. iRepertoire HTBI primers and Arm-PCR of CDR3 regions built TCR beta libraries. TCRdb called the multiplex PCR reads again in MiXCR, with one record for every CDR3 protein. The sample has 500,000 to 800,000 distinct CDR3 sequences, 25% to 35% seen once. This sample was included in a study of regulatory T cells in long-lasting Graves disease. Time point in this sample: persistent/refractory GD, antithyroid drugs over 5 years with positive TRAb. The TCR library was made from RNA extracted from PBMCs. The specimen comprised peripheral blood mononuclear cells (PBMCs), sampled when the disease was refractory, from a patient treated with antithyroid drugs. The TCR originated in a female donor with Graves disease.

CDR3 loop: CASSQEQPITYEQYF. The CDR3 DNA sequence: TGTGCCAGCAGCCAAGAACAGCCGATCACCTACGAGCAGTACTTC. The J gene is TRBJ2-7, the V gene TRBV4-2; D unclear. The CDR3 runs 15 residues. Germline V gives CDR1 LGHNA, CDR2 YNFKEQ. Trimming took off 0 bases at V and 2 bases at J, with 11 bases between the two ends.